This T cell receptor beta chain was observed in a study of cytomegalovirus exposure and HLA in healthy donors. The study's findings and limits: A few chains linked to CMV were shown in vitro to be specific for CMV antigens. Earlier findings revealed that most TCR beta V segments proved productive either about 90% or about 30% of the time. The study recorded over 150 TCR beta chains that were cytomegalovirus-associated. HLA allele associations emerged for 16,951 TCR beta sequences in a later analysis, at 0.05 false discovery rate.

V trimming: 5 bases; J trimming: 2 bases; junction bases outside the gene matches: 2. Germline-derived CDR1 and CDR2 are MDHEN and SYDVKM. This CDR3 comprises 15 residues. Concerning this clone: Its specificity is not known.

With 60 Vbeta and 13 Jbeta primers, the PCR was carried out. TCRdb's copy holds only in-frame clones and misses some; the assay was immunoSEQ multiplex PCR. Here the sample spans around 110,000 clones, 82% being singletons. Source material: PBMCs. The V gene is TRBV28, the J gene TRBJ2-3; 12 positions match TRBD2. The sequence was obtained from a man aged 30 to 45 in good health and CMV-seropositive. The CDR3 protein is CASSLAGGVTDTQYF. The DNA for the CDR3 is TGTGCCAGCAGTCTAGCGGGGGGGGTCACAGATACGCAGTATTTT.